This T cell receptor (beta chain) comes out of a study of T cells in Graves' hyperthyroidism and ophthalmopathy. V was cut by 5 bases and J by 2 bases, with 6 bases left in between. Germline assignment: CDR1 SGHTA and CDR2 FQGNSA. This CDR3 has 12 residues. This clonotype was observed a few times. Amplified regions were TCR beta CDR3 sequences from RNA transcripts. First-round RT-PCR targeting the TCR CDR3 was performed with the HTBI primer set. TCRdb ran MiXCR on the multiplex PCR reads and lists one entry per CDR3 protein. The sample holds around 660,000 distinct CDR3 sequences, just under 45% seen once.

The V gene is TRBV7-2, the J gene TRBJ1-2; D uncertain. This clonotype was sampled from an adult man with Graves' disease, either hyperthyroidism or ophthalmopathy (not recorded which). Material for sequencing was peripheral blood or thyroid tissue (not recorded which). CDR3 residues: CASSNQNYGYTF. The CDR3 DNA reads TGTGCCAGCAGCAACCAAAACTATGGCTACACCTTC.